A selection of T cell receptor beta chains follows, all from one sample in a study of cytomegalovirus exposure and HLA in healthy donors. The table came from immunoSEQ multiplex PCR; TCRdb's copy has only in-frame clones and leaves some out. The sample yields approximately 88,000 clones, less than 85% seen once. The sample consisted of PBMCs. The receptor set was obtained from a man aged 30-40 years in good health and CMV-seropositive. Both conserved end residues are part of each CDR3. Each record gives: J gene, D gene, V gene, clone size, CDR3 protein, CDR3 DNA. D genes are given only for firm matches. Where a row states a size, it is once, few, many or the class of an expanded clone; other rows omit it.

TRBJ1-6 . TRBV14 . CASSHGGVNSPLHF TGTGCCAGCAGCCACGGGGGGGTTAATTCACCCCTCCACTTT
TRBJ1-1 . TRBV7-9 . CSSSLNMNTEAFF TGTTCCAGCAGCTTAAATATGAACACTGAAGCTTTCTTT
TRBJ1-1 TRBD1 TRBV27 . CASYGQGLTEAFF TGTGCCAGCTATGGACAGGGGCTCACTGAAGCTTTCTTT
TRBJ2-1 TRBD1 TRBV5-6 . CASSLPRDSAYNEQFF TGTGCCAGCAGCTTACCCCGGGACAGTGCCTACAATGAGCAGTTCTTC
TRBJ1-2 . TRBV4-1 once CASSLQGSYGYTF TGCGCCAGCAGCCTCCAGGGTAGCTATGGCTACACCTTC
TRBJ2-2 . TRBV6-6 . CASSSHPGRIGELFF TGTGCCAGCAGTTCACATCCAGGTCGAATCGGGGAGCTGTTTTTT
TRBJ1-2 . TRBV5-6 . CASSLDTGGRRVGYTF TGTGCCAGCAGCTTGGATACGGGGGGGCGACGGGTTGGCTACACCTTC
TRBJ1-2 TRBD1 TRBV7-9 few CASSLGQTGFHGYTF TGTGCCAGCAGCTTAGGACAGACAGGGTTTCATGGCTACACCTTC
TRBJ2-7 TRBD2 TRBV5-1 . CASSLEGLAGTYEQYF TGCGCCAGCAGCTTGGAGGGACTAGCGGGGACCTACGAGCAGTACTTC
TRBJ2-3 TRBD2 TRBV19 . CASSIVLTSGVSTDTQYF TGTGCCAGTAGTATAGTCCTGACTAGCGGAGTAAGCACAGATACGCAGTATTTT
TRBJ2-1 TRBD2 TRBV5-1 . CASTRTSGRENEQFF TGCGCCAGCACCCGGACTAGCGGGAGGGAGAATGAGCAGTTCTTC
TRBJ1-1 . TRBV18 . CASSLNRDTEAFF TGTGCCAGCTCACTCAACAGGGACACTGAAGCTTTCTTT
TRBJ1-2 . TRBV7-2 . CASSRREGSYGYTF TGTGCCAGCAGCCGACGGGAAGGGAGCTATGGCTACACCTTC
TRBJ2-5 . TRBV2 . CASSGSQGTQETQYF TGTGCCAGCAGTGGGTCCCAGGGAACTCAAGAGACCCAGTACTTC
TRBJ1-5 TRBD1 TRBV19 . CASSINGQGNQPQHF TGTGCCAGTAGTATCAATGGACAGGGCAATCAGCCCCAGCATTTT
TRBJ1-2 . TRBV4-1 . CASSPRTGWSDRYTF TGCGCCAGCAGCCCCCGAACAGGTTGGAGCGACCGCTACACCTTC
TRBJ1-1 . TRBV4-3 few CASSQDSGSGNTEAFF TGCGCCAGCAGCCAAGACTCAGGTTCAGGGAACACTGAAGCTTTCTTT
TRBJ1-2 . TRBV4-1 few CASSPGDGRNYGYTF TGCGCCAGCAGCCCGGGGGACGGCAGAAACTATGGCTACACCTTC
TRBJ1-1 . TRBV28 . CASSFPRNTEAFF TGTGCCAGCAGTTTCCCCCGGAACACTGAAGCTTTCTTT
TRBJ2-3 TRBD2 TRBV5-1 few CASSSSGVGADTQYF TGCGCCAGCAGCTCAAGCGGGGTTGGGGCAGATACGCAGTATTTT
TRBJ1-2 TRBD1 TRBV5-4 few CASSPGSGTGGAGYTF TGTGCCAGCAGCCCCGGTTCCGGGACAGGGGGCGCTGGCTACACCTTC
TRBJ2-6 TRBD1 TRBV5-1 . CASNPWDSSLGGANVLTF TGCGCCAGCAACCCTTGGGACAGTTCCCTAGGTGGGGCCAACGTCCTGACTTTC
TRBJ1-5 . TRBV28 . CASRQSNQPQHF TGTGCCAGCCGCCAGAGCAATCAGCCCCAGCATTTT